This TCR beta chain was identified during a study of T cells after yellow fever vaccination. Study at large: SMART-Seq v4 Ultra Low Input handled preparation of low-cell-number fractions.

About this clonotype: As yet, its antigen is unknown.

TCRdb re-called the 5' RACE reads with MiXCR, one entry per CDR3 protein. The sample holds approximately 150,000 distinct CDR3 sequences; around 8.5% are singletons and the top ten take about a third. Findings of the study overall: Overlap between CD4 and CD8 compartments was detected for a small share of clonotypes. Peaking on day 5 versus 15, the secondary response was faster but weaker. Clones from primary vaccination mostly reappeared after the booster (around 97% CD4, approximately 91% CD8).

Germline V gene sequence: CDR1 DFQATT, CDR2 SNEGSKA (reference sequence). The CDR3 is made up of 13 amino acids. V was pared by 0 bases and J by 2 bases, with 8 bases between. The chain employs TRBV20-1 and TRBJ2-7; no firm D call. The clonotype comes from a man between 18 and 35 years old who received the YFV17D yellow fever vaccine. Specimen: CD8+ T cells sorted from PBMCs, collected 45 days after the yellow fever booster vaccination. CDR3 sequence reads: CSARDGSTYEQYV. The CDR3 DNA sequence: TGCAGTGCTAGAGATGGCAGCACCTACGAGCAGTACGTC.